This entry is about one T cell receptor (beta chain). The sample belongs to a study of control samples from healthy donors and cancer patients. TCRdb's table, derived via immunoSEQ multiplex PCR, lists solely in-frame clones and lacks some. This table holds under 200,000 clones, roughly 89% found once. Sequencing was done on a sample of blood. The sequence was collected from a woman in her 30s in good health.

This chain's CDR3 is CAWSRQPMNTEAFF. Written as DNA, the CDR3 is TGTGCCTGGAGCCGACAGCCGATGAACACTGAAGCTTTCTTT. The gene calls are TRBV30 and TRBJ1-1, with D perhaps TRBD1 (5 bases). V was trimmed by 3 bases and J by 0 bases, leaving 11 bases between them. Looked up from germline, CDR1 is GTSNPN and CDR2 is SVGIG (reference sequence). The CDR3 sequence is 14 residues long.